This TCR beta chain is from a study of T cell responses to AZD1222 COVID-19 vaccine (TCRdb year 2021). With regard to the full study: AZD1222 recipients given second doses at about 4 weeks or at about 12 weeks were pooled, since spike-specific TCR depth and breadth were not found to differ between the two schedules. TCR sequencing was performed for 230 to 250 trial participants, of whom some 200 were given two doses of AZD1222 and some 25 were given two doses of MenACWY control vaccine. Trial participants were enrolled by age into subgroups of 18-55, 56-69 and 70-plus years, and around 140, 26 and 57 TCR-sequenced participants, respectively, were included in these subgroups. Overall results and qualifications from the work: In the small 56-69-year group, the increase in depth fell short of significance, most likely because of low power. Vaccine-associated CD4 TCRs spanned the whole spike protein, with dominant responses in regions 160-218 and 743-854. Only a handful of AZD1222 recipients were SARS-CoV-2 seropositive at baseline, limiting conclusions about previously exposed vaccinees. Epitopes outside the regions mutated in the B.1.351 and B.1.1.7 variants were reportedly recognized by nearly half of the unique spike-specific TCRs. Because no day 14 peak-response samples were available, the repertoires could be characterized only after the peak T cell response. A significant rise in spike-specific TCR breadth and depth was observed after two AZD1222 doses relative to day 0 and relative to MenACWY recipients. Most participants were white British and females outnumbered males, and the authors suggested that clonal diversity may have been underestimated.

Per the publication, the time point label means: baseline before first vaccination. Vaccinee samples came from UK trials COV001 and COV002, including a single-blind randomized controlled phase 2/3 trial of AZD1222 (ChAdOx1 nCoV-19) in healthy adults. For TCRbeta chain sequencing, PBMC samples were collected from trial participants at day 0 and at day 28 after the second dose. The sample holds one count of this clone. No antigen is known for it. No base-level quality is on record; no much larger clone is a single base apart. The CDR3 regions of human TCRbeta chains were analyzed by immunosequencing. As for how the authors treated the data: TCRs in the repertoires were matched against a reference library of SARS-CoV-2-specific TCRs that had been generated with the MIRA antigen-specificity platform. Breadth was defined as the fraction of unique TCRs that were SARS-CoV-2-associated, and depth was defined as the fraction of total T cells that were SARS-CoV-2-associated. Using the MIRA data, each spike-specific TCR was assigned both to the spike region to which the TCR was reactive and to a CD4 or CD8 class. Log10-transformed breadth and depth values were compared by one-way ANOVA with Sidak's multiple comparisons tests. Held by TCRdb, this immuneACCESS table contains in-frame sequences only and omits some clones. Under half of the omission traces to an unresolved V gene where checked; the cause of the rest is unknown. The V and J calls and clone size come from that table; D and trimming were worked out from the DNA. Recorded for this sample are 90,000 to 140,000 clones; roughly 90% of them occurred a single time. The ten most abundant clones make up 2% to 3% of the sample.

CDR1 and CDR2, per the germline V gene, are MNHEY and SVGAGI. V loses 11 bases, J loses 0 bases, and the germline ends lie 8 bases apart. Counted from cysteine to phenylalanine, this CDR3 has 12 amino acids. This entry keeps only the CDR3 DNA: 36 bases, framed from base 1. Specimen: peripheral blood, collected on day 0 of AZD1222 vaccination. This clonotype originated in an adult in good health. In this chain, TRBV6-5 is recombined with TRBJ1-3, and perhaps TRBD1 as D gene, on 5 matching bases. The nucleotides read TGTGCCTCAGGGAGCTCTGGAAACACCATATATTTT. This sequence encodes CASGSSGNTIYF.